The 8 T cell receptor beta chains below all came from one sample that was sequenced in a study of TIL therapy for anti-PD-1-resistant metastatic lung cancer. The time point denotes: pre-treatment sample, taken before nivolumab and TIL therapy. The tumor samples were excised metastases, mostly pleural nodules or supraclavicular lymph nodes. The immunoSEQ assay was v3. Generated by immunoSEQ multiplex PCR, the TCRdb table keeps only in-frame clones and is missing some. The data show 6,500 to 9,000 clones, approximately 73% seen once. The input for sequencing was tumor tissue, taken at baseline. The receptor set was obtained from a person between 25 and 79 years old with non-small cell lung cancer.

The rearrangement links TRBV9 to TRBJ1-2, with D possibly TRBD1 on 6 matching bases. Germline V gene lookup returns CDR1 SGDLS and CDR2 YYNGEE. The V gene lost 4 bases and the J gene lost 5 bases, with 15 bases spanning the gap. The CDR3 length is 14 residues. The chain's CDR3 is CASSNTGREYGYTF. The DNA for the CDR3 is TGTGCCAGCAGCAATACAGGGCGTGAGTATGGCTACACCTTC.

The CDR3 loop is CASSLFFGTGLNTEAFF. The CDR3 DNA sequence: TGTGCCAGCAGTTTATTCTTCGGGACGGGGTTGAACACTGAAGCTTTCTTT. This chain joins TRBV27 and TRBJ1-1; D perhaps matches TRBD1 (5 bases). The CDR3 is made up of 17 amino acids. The germline CDR1 and CDR2 sequences are MNHEY and SMNVEV (reference sequence). V dropped 1 base and J dropped 0 bases, with 15 bases sitting between them.

The rearrangement joins TRBV11-2 to TRBJ2-1, with 15 positions matching TRBD2. The CDR3 sequence is 17 residues long. From germline, CDR1 is SGHAT and CDR2 FQNNGV. The V segment lost 5 bases and the J segment 8 bases; nucleotides outside the gene matches: 10. The CDR3 region is CASSQQAGLAGGDEQFF. In DNA, the CDR3 is TGTGCCAGCAGCCAACAGGCGGGACTAGCGGGGGGTGATGAGCAGTTCTTC.

The gene calls are TRBV5-1 and TRBJ2-1; 11 bases line up with TRBD2. The CDR3 sequence is 15 residues long. V trimming: 5 bases; J trimming: 0 bases; junction bases outside the gene matches: 1. Germline CDR1 SGHRS, CDR2 YFSETQ. CDR3 in amino acids: CASRTSGVSYNEQFF. In DNA form, the CDR3 reads TGCGCCAGCAGGACTAGCGGGGTCTCCTACAATGAGCAGTTCTTC.

The CDR3 protein is CASSQEIDRVGQFF. DNA for the CDR3: TGTGCCAGCAGCCAAGAGATTGATAGGGTTGGGCAGTTCTTC. V usage is TRBV14 and J usage is TRBJ2-1; D not resolved. The V end was cut by 0 bases, the J end by 12 bases, with 15 bases between. Germline lookup yields CDR1 SGHDN and CDR2 FVKESK. CDR3 length: 14 amino acids.

This rearrangement joins TRBV19 to TRBJ2-7; 12 bases align to TRBD1. V lost 8 bases to trimming and J lost 6 bases; unmatched junction nucleotides: 11. The length of the CDR3 is 15 residues. CDR1 and CDR2 (germline): LNHDA, SQIVND (reference sequence). This CDR3 reads CASRDAGQGAGEQYF. DNA of the CDR3: TGTGCCAGTCGCGATGCGGGACAGGGGGCCGGCGAGCAGTACTTC. Complete variable domain (other parts from reference TRBV19 and TRBJ2-7): DGGITQSPKYLFRKEGQNVTLSCEQNLNHDAMYWYRQDPGQGLRLIYYSQIVNDFQKGDIAEGYSVSREKKESFPLTVTSAQKNPTAFYLCASRDAGQGAGEQYFGPGTRLTVT.

The chain couples TRBV6-1 to TRBJ2-4, with D possibly matching TRBD1 (6 bases). Germline V gene lookup returns CDR1 MNHNS and CDR2 SASEGT. Trimming shortened V by 1 base and J by 10 bases, and 23 bases separated the two germline ends. This CDR3 region has 17 residues. Written as DNA, the CDR3 is TGTGCCAGCAGTGAAGGTTTCCGGTCGAACAGGGCTCCTATTCAGTACTTC. This codes for CASSEGFRSNRAPIQYF.

The chain combines TRBV6-1 with TRBJ1-2; D not resolved. The CDR3 is 14 residues long. Trimming took 10 bases from V and 0 from J, leaving 15 bases between them. The germline V gene has CDR1 MNHNS and CDR2 SASEGT. CDR3 amino acids: CATQFDTANYGYTF. CDR3 bases: TGTGCCACCCAATTTGACACTGCTAACTATGGCTACACCTTC.